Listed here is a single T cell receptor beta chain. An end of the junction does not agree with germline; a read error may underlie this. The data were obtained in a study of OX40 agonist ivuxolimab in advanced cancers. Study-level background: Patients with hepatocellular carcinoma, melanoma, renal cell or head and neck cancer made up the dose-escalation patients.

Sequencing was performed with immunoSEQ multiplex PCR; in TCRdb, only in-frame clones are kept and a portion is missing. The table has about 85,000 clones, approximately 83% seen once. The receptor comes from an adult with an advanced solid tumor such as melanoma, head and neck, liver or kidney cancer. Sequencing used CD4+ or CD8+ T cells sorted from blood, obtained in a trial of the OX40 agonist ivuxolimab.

CDR3: CAWGVTSGGGTQYF. For the CDR3, the DNA is TGTGCCTGGGGTGTGACCAGTGGCGGCGGTACGCAGTATTTT. The chain employs TRBV30 and TRBJ2-3; no clear D gene. Per germline, CDR1 GTSNPN and CDR2 SVGIG (reference sequence). The CDR3 loop spans 14 amino acids.